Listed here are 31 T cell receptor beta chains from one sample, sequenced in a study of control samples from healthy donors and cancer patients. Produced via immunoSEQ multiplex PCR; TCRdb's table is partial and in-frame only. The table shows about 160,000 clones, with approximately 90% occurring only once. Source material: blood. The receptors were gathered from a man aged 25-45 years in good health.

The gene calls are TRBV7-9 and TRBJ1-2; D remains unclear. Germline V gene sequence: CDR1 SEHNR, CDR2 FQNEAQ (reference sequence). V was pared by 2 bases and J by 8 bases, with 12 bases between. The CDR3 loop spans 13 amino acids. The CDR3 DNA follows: TGTGCCAGCAGCTTAAGAGAGAGTGCGGGCTACACCTTC. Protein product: CASSLRESAGYTF.

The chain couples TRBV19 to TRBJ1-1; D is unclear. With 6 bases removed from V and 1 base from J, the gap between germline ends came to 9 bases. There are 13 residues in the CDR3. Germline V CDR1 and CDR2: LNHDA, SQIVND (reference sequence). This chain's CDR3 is CASRLRANTEAFF. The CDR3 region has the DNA TGTGCCAGTAGGCTTCGGGCGAACACTGAAGCTTTCTTT. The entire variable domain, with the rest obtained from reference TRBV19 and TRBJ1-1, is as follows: DGGITQSPKYLFRKEGQNVTLSCEQNLNHDAMYWYRQDPGQGLRLIYYSQIVNDFQKGDIAEGYSVSREKKESFPLTVTSAQKNPTAFYLCASRLRANTEAFFGQGTRLTVV.

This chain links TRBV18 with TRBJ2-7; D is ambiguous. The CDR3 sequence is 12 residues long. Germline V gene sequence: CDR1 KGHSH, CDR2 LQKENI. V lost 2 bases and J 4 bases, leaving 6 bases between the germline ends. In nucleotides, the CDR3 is TGTGCCAGCTCACCAGATGGGTACGAGCAGTACTTC. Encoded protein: CASSPDGYEQYF.

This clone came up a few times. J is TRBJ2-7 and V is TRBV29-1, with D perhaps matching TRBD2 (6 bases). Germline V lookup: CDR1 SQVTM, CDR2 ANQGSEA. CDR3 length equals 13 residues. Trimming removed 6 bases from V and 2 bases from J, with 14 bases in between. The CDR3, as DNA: TGCAGCGTCCCGGGAGTTGGGACCTACGAGCAGTACTTC. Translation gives CSVPGVGTYEQYF.

This CDR3 is CASRPAGGNQETQYF. DNA for the CDR3: TGCGCCAGTAGGCCAGCGGGGGGGAACCAAGAGACCCAGTACTTC. The chain carries TRBV5-1 and TRBJ2-5, with 10 positions matching TRBD2. V shed 8 bases, J shed 0 bases, and the junction held 7 bases outside the gene matches. This CDR3 comprises 15 residues. Germline CDR1 and CDR2: SGHRS and YFSETQ.

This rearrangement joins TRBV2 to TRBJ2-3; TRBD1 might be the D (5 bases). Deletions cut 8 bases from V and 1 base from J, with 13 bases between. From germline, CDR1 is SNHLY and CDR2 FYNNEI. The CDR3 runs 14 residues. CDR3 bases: TGTGCCAGCTTTGAGGACATCGGCACAGATACGCAGTATTTT. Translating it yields CASFEDIGTDTQYF.

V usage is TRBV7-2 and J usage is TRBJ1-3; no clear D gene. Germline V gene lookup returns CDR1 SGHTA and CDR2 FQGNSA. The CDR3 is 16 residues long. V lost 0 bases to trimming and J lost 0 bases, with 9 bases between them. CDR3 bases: TGTGCCAGCAGCTTAGCGTCCAGTCACTCTGGAAACACCATATATTTT. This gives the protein CASSLASSHSGNTIYF. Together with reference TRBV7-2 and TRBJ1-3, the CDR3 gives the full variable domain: GAGVSQSPSNKVTEKGKDVELRCDPISGHTALYWYRQSLGQGLEFLIYFQGNSAPDKSGLPSDRFSAERTGGSVSTLTIQRTQQEDSAVYLCASSLASSHSGNTIYFGEGSWLTVV.

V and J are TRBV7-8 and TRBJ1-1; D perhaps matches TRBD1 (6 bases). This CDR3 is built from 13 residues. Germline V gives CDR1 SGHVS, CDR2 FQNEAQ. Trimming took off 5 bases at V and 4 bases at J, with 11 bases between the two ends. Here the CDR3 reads CASSPQGGTEAFF. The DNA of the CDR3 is TGTGCCAGCAGCCCACAGGGAGGCACTGAAGCTTTCTTT.

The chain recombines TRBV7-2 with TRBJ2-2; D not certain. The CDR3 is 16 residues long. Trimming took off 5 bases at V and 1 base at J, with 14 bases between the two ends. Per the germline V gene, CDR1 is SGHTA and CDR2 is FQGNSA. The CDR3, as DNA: TGTGCCAGCAGCGTTATGGGCGGAATGAACACCGGGGAGCTGTTTTTT. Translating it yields CASSVMGGMNTGELFF.

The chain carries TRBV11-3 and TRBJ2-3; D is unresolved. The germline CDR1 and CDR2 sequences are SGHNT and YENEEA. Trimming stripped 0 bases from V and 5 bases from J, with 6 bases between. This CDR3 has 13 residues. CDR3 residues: CASSLEGKDTQYF. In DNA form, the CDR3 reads TGTGCCAGCAGCTTAGAGGGGAAAGATACGCAGTATTTT. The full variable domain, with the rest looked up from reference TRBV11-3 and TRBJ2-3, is EAGVVQSPRYKIIEKKQPVAFWCNPISGHNTLYWYLQNLGQGPELLIRYENEEAVDDSQLPKDRFSAERLKGVDSTLKIQPAELGDSAVYLCASSLEGKDTQYFGPGTRLTVL.

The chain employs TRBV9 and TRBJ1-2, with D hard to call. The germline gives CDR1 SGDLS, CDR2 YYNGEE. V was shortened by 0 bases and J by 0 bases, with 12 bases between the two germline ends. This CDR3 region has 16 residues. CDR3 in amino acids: CASSVAVQTPNYGYTF. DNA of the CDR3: TGTGCCAGCAGCGTAGCTGTCCAGACCCCTAACTATGGCTACACCTTC.

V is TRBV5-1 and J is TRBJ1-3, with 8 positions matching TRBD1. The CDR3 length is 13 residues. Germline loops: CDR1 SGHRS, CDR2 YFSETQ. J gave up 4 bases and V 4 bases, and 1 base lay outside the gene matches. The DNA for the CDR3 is TGCGCCAGCAGCAGGACAGGGGGAAACACCATATATTTT. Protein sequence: CASSRTGGNTIYF.

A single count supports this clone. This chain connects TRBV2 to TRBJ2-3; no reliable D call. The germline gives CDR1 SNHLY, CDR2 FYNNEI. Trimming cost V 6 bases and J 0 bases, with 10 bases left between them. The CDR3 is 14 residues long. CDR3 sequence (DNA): TGTGCCAGCAGGGCTGACCTTAGCACAGATACGCAGTATTTT. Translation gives CASRADLSTDTQYF.

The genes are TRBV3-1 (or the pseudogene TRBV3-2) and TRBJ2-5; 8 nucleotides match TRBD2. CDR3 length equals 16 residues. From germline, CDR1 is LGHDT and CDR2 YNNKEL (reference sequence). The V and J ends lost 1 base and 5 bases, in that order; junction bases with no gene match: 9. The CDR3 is CASSQVGSGVRETQYF. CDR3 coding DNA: TGTGCCAGCAGCCAAGTAGGTAGCGGGGTTCGGGAGACCCAGTACTTC.

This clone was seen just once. The CDR3 bases are TGCGCCAGCAGCCAAGAGTACACTGAAGCTTTCTTT. Translating it yields CASSQEYTEAFF. The V gene is TRBV4-1, the J gene TRBJ1-1; D is uncertain. Deletions cut 0 bases from V and 3 bases from J, with 2 bases between. This CDR3 has 12 residues. In germline, CDR1 is MGHRA, CDR2 YSYEKL.

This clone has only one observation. The CDR3 sequence is CATSDKDSWNQPQHF. DNA of the CDR3: TGTGCCACCAGTGATAAGGACAGTTGGAATCAGCCCCAGCATTTT. The rearrangement uses TRBV24-1 and TRBJ1-5, with a weak D call TRBD1 (6 bases). Trimming left V 3 bases short and J 4 bases short, with 12 bases between. Germline CDR1 and CDR2: KGHDR and SFDVKD. CDR3 length: 15 residues.

CDR3 DNA sequence: TGCGCCAGCAGCTTAAATAACAGGGGGTCAACAGATACGCAGTATTTT. It specifies CASSLNNRGSTDTQYF. The chain combines TRBV5-1 with TRBJ2-3; 8 bases agree with TRBD1. Germline V CDR1 and CDR2: SGHRS, YFSETQ. This CDR3 comprises 16 residues. Trimming at V came to 2 bases and at J to 3 bases, leaving 8 bases not matched to a gene.

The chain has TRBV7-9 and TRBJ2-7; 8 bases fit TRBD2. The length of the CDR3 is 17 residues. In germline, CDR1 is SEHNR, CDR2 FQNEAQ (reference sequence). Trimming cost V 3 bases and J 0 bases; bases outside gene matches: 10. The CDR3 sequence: CASSLVRLSGSSYEQYF. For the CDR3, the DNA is TGTGCCAGCAGCTTGGTTAGACTAAGCGGGAGCTCCTACGAGCAGTACTTC.

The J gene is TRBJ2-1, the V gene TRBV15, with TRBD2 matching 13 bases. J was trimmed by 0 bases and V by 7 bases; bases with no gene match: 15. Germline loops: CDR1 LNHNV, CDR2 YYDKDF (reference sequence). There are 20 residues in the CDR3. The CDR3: CATTSTLTSGGKSSYNEQFF. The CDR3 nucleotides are TGTGCCACCACCTCGACTTTGACTAGCGGGGGGAAGAGCTCCTACAATGAGCAGTTCTTC. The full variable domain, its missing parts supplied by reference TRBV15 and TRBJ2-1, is DAMVIQNPRYQVTQFGKPVTLSCSQTLNHNVMYWYQQKSSQAPKLLFHYYDKDFNNEADTPDNFQSRRPNTSFCFLDIRSPGLGDTAMYLCATTSTLTSGGKSSYNEQFFGPGTRLTVL.

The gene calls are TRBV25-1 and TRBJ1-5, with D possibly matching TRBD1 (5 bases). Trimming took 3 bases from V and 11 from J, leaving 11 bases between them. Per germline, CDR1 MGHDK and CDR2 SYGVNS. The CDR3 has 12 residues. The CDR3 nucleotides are TGTGCCAGCAGTGACGACGGCAGGGCCCAGCATTTT. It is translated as CASSDDGRAQHF.

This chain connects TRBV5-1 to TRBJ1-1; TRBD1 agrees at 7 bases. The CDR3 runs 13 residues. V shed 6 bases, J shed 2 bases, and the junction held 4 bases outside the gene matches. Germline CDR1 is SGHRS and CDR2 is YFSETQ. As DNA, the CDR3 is TGCGCCAGCAAGGACAGGCCAAACACTGAAGCTTTCTTT. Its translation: CASKDRPNTEAFF. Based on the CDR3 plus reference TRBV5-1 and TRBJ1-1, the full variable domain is KAGVTQTPRYLIKTRGQQVTLSCSPISGHRSVSWYQQTPGQGLQFLFEYFSETQRNKGNFPGRFSGRQFSNSRSEMNVSTLELGDSALYLCASKDRPNTEAFFGQGTRLTVV.

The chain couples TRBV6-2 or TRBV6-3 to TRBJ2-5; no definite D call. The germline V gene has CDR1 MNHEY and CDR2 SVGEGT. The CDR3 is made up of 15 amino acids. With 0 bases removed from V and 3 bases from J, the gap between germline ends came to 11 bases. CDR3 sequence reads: CASSYSKTLKETQYF. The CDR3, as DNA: TGTGCCAGCAGTTACTCGAAAACTTTAAAAGAGACCCAGTACTTC.

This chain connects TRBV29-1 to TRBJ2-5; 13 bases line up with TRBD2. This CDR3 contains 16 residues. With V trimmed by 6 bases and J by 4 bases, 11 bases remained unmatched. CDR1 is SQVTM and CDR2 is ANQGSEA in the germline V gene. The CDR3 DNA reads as TGCAGCGTCGGGCCTGGGACTAGCGGGAATCGAGAGACCCAGTACTTC. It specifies CSVGPGTSGNRETQYF.

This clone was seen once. The CDR3 DNA reads TGTGCCAGCAGCCTCGGCGGGACGGCGACCCTGCCGCAGTTCTTC. Translated: CASSLGGTATLPQFF. The V gene is TRBV5-8, the J gene TRBJ2-1; D possibly corresponds to TRBD2 (6 bases). This CDR3 has 15 residues. Germline CDR1 reads SGHTS; CDR2 reads YDEGEE. Trimming stripped 4 bases from V and 12 bases from J, with 23 bases between.

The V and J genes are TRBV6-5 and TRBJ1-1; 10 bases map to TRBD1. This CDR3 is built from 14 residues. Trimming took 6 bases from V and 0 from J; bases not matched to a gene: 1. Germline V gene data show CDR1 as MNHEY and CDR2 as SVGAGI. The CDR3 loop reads CASRGTGVNTEAFF. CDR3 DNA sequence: TGTGCCAGCAGAGGGACAGGGGTGAACACTGAAGCTTTCTTT.

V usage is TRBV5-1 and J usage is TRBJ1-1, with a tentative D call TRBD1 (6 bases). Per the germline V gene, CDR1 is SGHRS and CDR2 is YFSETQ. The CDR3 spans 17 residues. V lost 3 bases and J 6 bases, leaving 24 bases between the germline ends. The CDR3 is CASSSGVTGGELSEAFF. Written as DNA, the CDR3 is TGCGCCAGCAGCTCAGGGGTAACGGGGGGCGAGTTGTCTGAAGCTTTCTTT.

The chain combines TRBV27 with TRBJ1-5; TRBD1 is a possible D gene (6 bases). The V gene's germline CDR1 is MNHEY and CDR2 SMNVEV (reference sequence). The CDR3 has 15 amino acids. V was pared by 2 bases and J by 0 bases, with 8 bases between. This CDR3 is CASSLGGGSNQPQHF. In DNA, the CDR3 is TGTGCCAGCAGTTTAGGAGGGGGTAGCAATCAGCCCCAGCATTTT.

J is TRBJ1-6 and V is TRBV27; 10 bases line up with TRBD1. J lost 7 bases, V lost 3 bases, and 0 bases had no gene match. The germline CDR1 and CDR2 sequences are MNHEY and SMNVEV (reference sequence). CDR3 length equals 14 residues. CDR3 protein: CASSLDRGNSPLHF. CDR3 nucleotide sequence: TGTGCCAGCAGTTTGGACAGGGGGAATTCACCCCTCCACTTT.

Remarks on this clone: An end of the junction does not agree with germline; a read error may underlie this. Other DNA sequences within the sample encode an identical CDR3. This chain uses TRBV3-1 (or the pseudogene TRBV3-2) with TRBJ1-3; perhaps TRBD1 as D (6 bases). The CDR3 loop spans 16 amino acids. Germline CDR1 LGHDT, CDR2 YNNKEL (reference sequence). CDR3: CASTQIGAVRGNTIYF. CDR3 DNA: TGCGCCAGCACCCAAATCGGGGCAGTTAGGGGGAACACCATATATTTT.

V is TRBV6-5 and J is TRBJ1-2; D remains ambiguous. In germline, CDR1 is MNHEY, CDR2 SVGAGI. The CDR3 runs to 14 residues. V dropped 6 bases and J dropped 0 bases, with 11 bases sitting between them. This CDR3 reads CASRQTEANYGYTF. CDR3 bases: TGTGCCAGCAGACAAACGGAAGCTAACTATGGCTACACCTTC.

CDR3 sequence: CASSYTRGLALDEQFF. CDR3 DNA sequence: TGTGCCAGCAGTTACACGAGGGGACTTGCTTTGGATGAGCAGTTCTTC. The chain links TRBV6-2 or TRBV6-3 to TRBJ2-1; possibly TRBD2 for D (6 bases). Germline V gene data show CDR1 as MNHEY and CDR2 as SVGEGT. The CDR3 consists of 16 residues. Between the trimmed V and J ends, which lost 2 bases and 8 bases, there was a span of 19 bases.